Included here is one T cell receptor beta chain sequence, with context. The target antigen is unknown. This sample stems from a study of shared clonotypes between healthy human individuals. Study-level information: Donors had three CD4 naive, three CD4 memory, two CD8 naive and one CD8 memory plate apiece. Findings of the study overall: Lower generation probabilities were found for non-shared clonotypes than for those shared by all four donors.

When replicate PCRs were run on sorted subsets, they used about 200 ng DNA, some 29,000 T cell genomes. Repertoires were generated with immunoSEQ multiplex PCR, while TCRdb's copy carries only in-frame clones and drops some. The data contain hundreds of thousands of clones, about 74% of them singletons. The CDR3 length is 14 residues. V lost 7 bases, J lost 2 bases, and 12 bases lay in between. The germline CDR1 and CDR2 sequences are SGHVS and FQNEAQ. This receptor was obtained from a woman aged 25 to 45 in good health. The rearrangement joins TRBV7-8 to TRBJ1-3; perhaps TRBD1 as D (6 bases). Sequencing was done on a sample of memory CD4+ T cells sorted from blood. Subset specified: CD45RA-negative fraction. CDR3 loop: CASMPGAAGNTIYF. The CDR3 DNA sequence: TGTGCCAGCATGCCAGGGGCGGCTGGAAACACCATATATTTT. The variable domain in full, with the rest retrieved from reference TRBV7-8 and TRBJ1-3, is GAGVSQSPRYKVAKRGQDVALRCDPISGHVSLFWYQQALGQGPEFLTYFQNEAQLDKSGLPSDRFFAERPEGSVSTLKIQRTQQEDSAVYLCASMPGAAGNTIYFGEGSWLTVV.